This record concerns one T cell receptor beta chain sequence. The record originates from a study of T cell changes during pregnancy in multiple sclerosis. Sequenced by immunoSEQ multiplex PCR; TCRdb stores in-frame clones only, minus some. The sample has around 41,000 clones; around 93% are singletons. The V and J ends lost 6 bases and 8 bases, in that order; junction bases with no gene match: 13. This CDR3 is 15 amino acids long. Germline values: CDR1 MDHEN, CDR2 SYDVKM. The chain uses TRBV28 and TRBJ1-2; the match to TRBD1 covers 9 bases. Sample: CD4+ T cells from peripheral blood mononuclear cells, taken in the third trimester of pregnancy. The receptor was isolated from a female donor in good health, enrolled as a control in a pregnancy study. The CDR3 is CASRDRTGDSSGYTF. The CDR3 DNA reads TGTGCCAGCAGAGATCGGACAGGGGATAGTAGCGGCTACACCTTC.